This T cell receptor beta chain was captured in a study of blood T cells in healthy people across ages. Alongside a J-beta primer mix, a sample-barcoded 5' primer served in a second PCR lasting roughly 6 to 12 cycles. Each cDNA molecule received a tag from a template-switch adaptor that had 12 random nucleotides. TCRdb reprocessed the 5' RACE reads with MiXCR, giving one entry per CDR3 protein. The table includes about 640,000 distinct CDR3 sequences, around 54% detected once. The CDR3 sequence is 14 residues long. Trimming cost V 5 bases and J 5 bases, with 18 bases left between them. Per germline, CDR1 DFQATT and CDR2 SNEGSKA (reference sequence).

V gene TRBV20-1 combines with J gene TRBJ2-5; D possibly corresponds to TRBD2 (6 bases). The receptor comes from a man aged 55 to 69 in good health. Sequencing used blood. The CDR3: CSAPSGTELETQYF. CDR3 bases: TGCAGTGCTCCTTCCGGGACTGAGCTCGAGACCCAGTACTTC.